This T cell receptor beta chain was sequenced during a study of blood T cell repertoires in COVID-19. Study-wide context: Sample material is recorded as cDNA or gDNA derived from T cells, B-cell-depleted T cells, or PBMCs.

Germline-derived CDR1 and CDR2 are MNHEY and SVGAGI. With 1 base removed from V and 4 bases from J, the gap between germline ends came to 5 bases. The CDR3 loop spans 13 amino acids. As processed by the authors: How many nucleated cells were present was estimated from reference gene primer amplification. TCRdb's copy holds only in-frame clones and misses some; the assay was immunoSEQ multiplex PCR. Clonal size and the V and J genes are those of that table, whereas D and trimming came from the DNA. The data hold roughly 100,000 clones, with over 70% observed a single time. This sequence joins TRBV6-5 and TRBJ2-1; D is unclear. The receptor comes from a human donor in a cohort sampled during active or convalescent COVID-19. Sequencing was performed on peripheral blood. CDR3 in amino acids: CASSYLRYNEQFF. The CDR3 nucleotides are TGTGCCAGCAGTTACTTGCGTTACAATGAGCAGTTCTTC.